These 2 T cell receptor beta chains were all obtained from the same sample, sequenced in a study of technical replicates of blood from a few donors. Sequencing was performed with immunoSEQ multiplex PCR; in TCRdb, only in-frame clones are kept and a portion is missing. In the table there are roughly 70,000 clones, around 95% of which are singletons. Sequenced material: T cells isolated from PBMCs. These receptors were collected from a human donor in good health.

Written as DNA, the CDR3 is TGTGCCAGCAGTTTAGTAGGGGCCGGGGAGCAGTACTTC. Translating gives CASSLVGAGEQYF. V is TRBV28 and J is TRBJ2-7; the D gene is possibly TRBD1 (5 bases). From germline, CDR1 is MDHEN and CDR2 SYDVKM. Trimming stripped 2 bases from V and 7 bases from J, with 12 bases between. The CDR3 spans 13 residues.

This rearrangement joins TRBV5-1 to TRBJ2-2; 7 bases match TRBD2. Germline-derived CDR1 and CDR2 are SGHRS and YFSETQ. Unmatched junction bases numbered 6, after V lost 4 bases and J lost 6 bases. This CDR3 comprises 14 residues. CDR3 bases: TGCGCCAGCAGCGTGGACCGGGGGGCCGGGGAGCTGTTTTTT. This encodes CASSVDRGAGELFF.